The rows below give T cell receptor beta chains drawn from one sample of a study of post-analysis software for immune sequencing data. TCRdb re-derived calls from the PCR reads in MiXCR, one entry per CDR3 protein. The sample shows about half a million distinct CDR3 sequences, roughly 45% of them seen only once. The sequencing input was blood. All receptors come from a girl aged 10-17 years with multiple sclerosis. Each CDR3 is given with its conserved first and last residue. D genes are given only for firm matches. Clone size is not always given. Where it is, it says once, few, many or a class for expanded clones.

cdr3_length: 15
clone_size: few
j_call: TRBJ2-1
d_call: TRBD2
v_call: TRBV27
cdr3_nt: TGTGCCAGCAGTTTATCGGCGGGAGTCTTCGATGAGCAGTTCTTC
cdr3_aa: CASSLSAGVFDEQFF

cdr3_length: 19
clone_size: -
j_call: TRBJ2-7
d_call: TRBD2
v_call: TRBV7-2
cdr3_nt: TGTGCCAGCAGCCTGCCCCGGGACATGAGACTAGCGGGAGTATCCGAGCAGTACTTC
cdr3_aa: CASSLPRDMRLAGVSEQYF

cdr3_length: 13
clone_size: -
j_call: TRBJ1-4
d_call: -
v_call: TRBV29-1
cdr3_nt: TGCAGCGTTGGGGCCCGAACTAATGAAAAACTGTTTTTT
cdr3_aa: CSVGARTNEKLFF

cdr3_length: 13
clone_size: -
j_call: TRBJ1-5
d_call: -
v_call: TRBV3-1
cdr3_nt: TGTGCCAGCAGTCAAAATAGCAATCAGCCCCAGCATTTT
cdr3_aa: CASSQNSNQPQHF

cdr3_length: 17
clone_size: -
j_call: TRBJ2-7
d_call: -
v_call: TRBV5-5
cdr3_nt: TGTGCCGGCAGCTTGATCCCAGGGCCCAGAGGAATCTACGAGCAGTACTTC
cdr3_aa: CAGSLIPGPRGIYEQYF

cdr3_length: 18
clone_size: -
j_call: TRBJ2-1
d_call: TRBD1
v_call: TRBV5-1
cdr3_nt: TGCGCCAGCAGCTTAGAGGGGTGGGACAGGGAGATATGGAATGAGCAGTTCTTC
cdr3_aa: CASSLEGWDREIWNEQFF

cdr3_length: 15
clone_size: few
j_call: TRBJ1-1
d_call: TRBD1
v_call: TRBV12-3/TRBV12-4
cdr3_nt: TGTGCCAGCAGCAGCTCTAGGACAGGCCTAGCTGAAGCTTTCTTT
cdr3_aa: CASSSSRTGLAEAFF

cdr3_length: 15
clone_size: once
j_call: TRBJ2-7
d_call: -
v_call: TRBV12-3/TRBV12-4
cdr3_nt: TGTGCCAGCAGTTTAGCGCAGGGGGGAATCTACGAGCAGTACTTC
cdr3_aa: CASSLAQGGIYEQYF

cdr3_length: 17
clone_size: -
j_call: TRBJ1-2
d_call: -
v_call: TRBV7-2
cdr3_nt: TGTGCCAGCAGCTTGTCGGCATATGAGGACGGTAACTATGGCTACACCTTC
cdr3_aa: CASSLSAYEDGNYGYTF

cdr3_length: 15
clone_size: few
j_call: TRBJ2-7
d_call: -
v_call: TRBV7-2
cdr3_nt: TGTGCCAGCAGCGACGGGGTAGCGGCTTCCTACGAGCAGTACTTC
cdr3_aa: CASSDGVAASYEQYF

cdr3_length: 15
clone_size: -
j_call: TRBJ1-1
d_call: TRBD1
v_call: TRBV6-6
cdr3_nt: TGTGCCACCTCAAGCCGACAGGGAATTAACACTGAAGCTTTCTTT
cdr3_aa: CATSSRQGINTEAFF

cdr3_length: 15
clone_size: few
j_call: TRBJ1-5
d_call: -
v_call: TRBV5-1
cdr3_nt: TGCGCCAGCAGCTTGGGTACGCATAGCAATCAGCCCCAGCATTTT
cdr3_aa: CASSLGTHSNQPQHF

cdr3_length: 14
clone_size: -
j_call: TRBJ2-3
d_call: -
v_call: TRBV7-2
cdr3_nt: TGTGCCAGCAGCTTAGCTCCTGGCGGAAATACGCAGTATTTT
cdr3_aa: CASSLAPGGNTQYF

cdr3_length: 16
clone_size: once
j_call: TRBJ2-7
d_call: TRBD2
v_call: TRBV20-1
cdr3_nt: TGCAGTGCTGACCCAGGGACTAGCGGGAGGGCTTACGAGCAGTACTTC
cdr3_aa: CSADPGTSGRAYEQYF

cdr3_length: 15
clone_size: -
j_call: TRBJ2-3
d_call: TRBD1
v_call: TRBV10-3
cdr3_nt: TGTGCCATCAGTGAGTGGACAGGTAGCACAGATACGCAGTATTTT
cdr3_aa: CAISEWTGSTDTQYF

cdr3_length: 13
clone_size: -
j_call: TRBJ1-1
d_call: -
v_call: TRBV12-3/TRBV12-4
cdr3_nt: TGCGCCAGCAGACGGGAAATGAACACTGAAGCTTTCTTT
cdr3_aa: CASRREMNTEAFF

cdr3_length: 16
clone_size: -
j_call: TRBJ2-2
d_call: TRBD1
v_call: TRBV24-1
cdr3_nt: TGTGCCACCAGTGAAAGGGGACAGGGCAACACCGGGGAGCTGTTTTTT
cdr3_aa: CATSERGQGNTGELFF

cdr3_length: 16
clone_size: -
j_call: TRBJ2-3
d_call: -
v_call: TRBV4-1
cdr3_nt: TGCGCCAGCAGCCTGGAGTCCAGAGAGCGCACAGATACGCAGTATTTT
cdr3_aa: CASSLESRERTDTQYF

cdr3_length: 16
clone_size: -
j_call: TRBJ2-3
d_call: TRBD2
v_call: TRBV20-1
cdr3_nt: TGCAGTGCTAGAGGGGTCCGATTAGCGGGCACAGATGCGCAGTATTTT
cdr3_aa: CSARGVRLAGTDAQYF

cdr3_length: 16
clone_size: -
j_call: TRBJ1-2
d_call: -
v_call: TRBV7-3
cdr3_nt: TGTGCCAGCAGCTTCTCTCGGGACGCGGCTAACTATGGCTACACCTTC
cdr3_aa: CASSFSRDAANYGYTF

cdr3_length: 13
clone_size: few
j_call: TRBJ1-2
d_call: -
v_call: TRBV2
cdr3_nt: TGTGCCAGCAGCAACGGACTACAATATGGCTACACCTTC
cdr3_aa: CASSNGLQYGYTF

cdr3_length: 15
clone_size: -
j_call: TRBJ1-6
d_call: -
v_call: TRBV4-1
cdr3_nt: TGCGCCAGCAGCCAAGATTCAGGGGAAAATTCACCCCTCCACTTT
cdr3_aa: CASSQDSGENSPLHF

cdr3_length: 16
clone_size: -
j_call: TRBJ2-7
d_call: -
v_call: TRBV28
cdr3_nt: TGTGCCAGCAGTTTGGGCGTAGGACCGGACTCCTACGAGCAGTACTTC
cdr3_aa: CASSLGVGPDSYEQYF

cdr3_length: 17
clone_size: -
j_call: TRBJ2-7
d_call: -
v_call: TRBV6-5
cdr3_nt: TGTGCCAGCAGTTACTCGAACAGGGCTAATCATCTAAACGAGCAGTACTTC
cdr3_aa: CASSYSNRANHLNEQYF

cdr3_length: 15
clone_size: few
j_call: TRBJ1-2
d_call: -
v_call: TRBV4-1
cdr3_nt: TGCGCCAGCAGCCCTTTGGTGGGAAAGAGCTATGGCTACACCTTC
cdr3_aa: CASSPLVGKSYGYTF

cdr3_length: 13
clone_size: few
j_call: TRBJ2-7
d_call: -
v_call: TRBV5-1
cdr3_nt: TGCGCCAGCAGCTTAAGACGGGCTGGAGAGCAGTACTTC
cdr3_aa: CASSLRRAGEQYF

cdr3_length: 13
clone_size: few
j_call: TRBJ2-5
d_call: -
v_call: TRBV10-3
cdr3_nt: TGTGCCATCACCCGGGGACCGGAAGAGACCCAGTACTTC
cdr3_aa: CAITRGPEETQYF

cdr3_length: 13
clone_size: -
j_call: TRBJ2-7
d_call: -
v_call: TRBV6-2/TRBV6-3
cdr3_nt: TGTGCCAGCGTACAGGGCGGCTCCTACGAGCAGTACTTC
cdr3_aa: CASVQGGSYEQYF

cdr3_length: 13
clone_size: -
j_call: TRBJ2-3
d_call: -
v_call: TRBV4-1
cdr3_nt: TGCGCCAGCAGCCAAGATGGAACAGATACGCAGTATTTT
cdr3_aa: CASSQDGTDTQYF

cdr3_length: 14
clone_size: -
j_call: TRBJ2-7
d_call: TRBD1
v_call: TRBV29-1
cdr3_nt: TGCAGCGTTAGAAGGGACAGGGCATCTAAATGGCAGTACTTC
cdr3_aa: CSVRRDRASKWQYF